This T cell receptor (beta chain) originates from a study of blood T cells in healthy people across ages. Findings of the study overall: Diversity of TCR beta per million T cells declined in a roughly linear way with age. Underestimates were what the diversity estimates from one million T cells were considered to be.

The CDR3 contains 13 residues. Germline V gene lookup returns CDR1 LNHDA and CDR2 SQIVND (reference sequence). The V end lost 5 bases, the J end lost 3 bases, and 11 bases lay between the germline ends. In its sample, this clonotype was seen a few times. Its target is unknown. Drawing of peripheral blood yielded ten milliliters from each donor. PCR was performed a second time for about 7 to 11 cycles using a sample-barcoded 5' primer and a J-beta primer mix. Every cDNA molecule carried a tag from a template-switch adaptor bearing 12 random nucleotides. TCRdb used MiXCR to reprocess the 5' RACE reads, holding one entry per CDR3 protein. The sample lists about 1.7 million distinct CDR3 sequences, 28% occurring once.

The sequence derives from a woman younger than 45 in good health. J is TRBJ2-7 and V is TRBV19, with D possibly TRBD2 on 6 matching bases. The sample was blood. CDR3 coding DNA: TGTGCCAGTAGTGCTAGCGATTACTACGAGCAGTACTTC. Amino acid sequence: CASSASDYYEQYF.